The rows below give T cell receptor beta chains drawn from one sample of a study of Tregs in tolerant kidney transplant recipients. Profiled with immunoSEQ multiplex PCR; TCRdb holds only in-frame clones, not every one. This table has fewer than 100,000 clones, under 95% appearing once. The sequencing used Tregs from blood, collected before the transplant. The receptors stem from a human donor who received a combined kidney and bone marrow transplant. Both conserved end residues are part of each CDR3. A D gene is named only where the DNA matches it firmly. The size entry is marked missing in some rows and otherwise reads once, few, many or a size class.

CDR3aa: CASSSNIRVLYEQYF
CDR3nt: TGTGCCAGCAGCTCCAACATCAGGGTGCTTTACGAGCAGTACTTC
j_gene: TRBJ2-7
abundance: -
len: 15
v_gene: TRBV7-9
d_gene: -

CDR3aa: CASSMKGGQSAIYGYTF
CDR3nt: TGTGCCAGTAGTATGAAGGGGGGCCAGAGTGCGATCTATGGCTACACCTTC
j_gene: TRBJ1-2
abundance: -
len: 17
v_gene: TRBV19
d_gene: -

CDR3aa: CSVEKGTGTDTQYF
CDR3nt: TGCAGCGTTGAAAAGGGGACGGGCACAGATACGCAGTATTTT
j_gene: TRBJ2-3
abundance: -
len: 14
v_gene: TRBV29-1
d_gene: -

CDR3aa: CASSLFQGRSPLHF
CDR3nt: TGTGCCAGCAGTTTATTTCAGGGTCGATCACCCCTCCACTTT
j_gene: TRBJ1-6
abundance: -
len: 14
v_gene: TRBV27
d_gene: -

CDR3aa: CASHRPEGGLTGELFF
CDR3nt: TGTGCCAGTCACCGACCGGAAGGAGGATTGACCGGGGAGCTGTTTTTT
j_gene: TRBJ2-2
abundance: -
len: 16
v_gene: TRBV7-8
d_gene: -

CDR3aa: CAWSGSWEAFF
CDR3nt: TGTGCCTGGAGTGGGTCTTGGGAAGCTTTCTTT
j_gene: TRBJ1-1
abundance: -
len: 11
v_gene: TRBV30
d_gene: -

CDR3aa: CASSQGTVGGELFF
CDR3nt: TGCGCCAGCAGCCAAGGGACAGTAGGCGGGGAGCTGTTTTTT
j_gene: TRBJ2-2
abundance: -
len: 14
v_gene: TRBV5-1
d_gene: TRBD1

CDR3aa: CASSVDHSHSYEQYF
CDR3nt: TGTGCCAGCAGCGTAGACCACTCCCACTCCTACGAGCAGTACTTC
j_gene: TRBJ2-7
abundance: -
len: 15
v_gene: TRBV9
d_gene: -

CDR3aa: CASRQGVNSPLHF
CDR3nt: TGTGCCAGCAGACAGGGGGTCAATTCACCCCTCCACTTT
j_gene: TRBJ1-6
abundance: once
len: 13
v_gene: TRBV6-1
d_gene: TRBD1

CDR3aa: CASSLTGGPTDTQYF
CDR3nt: TGCGCCAGCAGCTTGACGGGAGGGCCTACAGATACGCAGTATTTT
j_gene: TRBJ2-3
abundance: -
len: 15
v_gene: TRBV5-1
d_gene: TRBD2

CDR3aa: CARTGSQETQYF
CDR3nt: TGTGCCCGGACCGGGTCCCAAGAGACCCAGTACTTC
j_gene: TRBJ2-5
abundance: -
len: 12
v_gene: TRBV30
d_gene: -

CDR3aa: CASSVAGVVYNEQFF
CDR3nt: TGTGCCAGCAGCGTAGCGGGAGTAGTCTACAATGAGCAGTTCTTC
j_gene: TRBJ2-1
abundance: -
len: 15
v_gene: TRBV9
d_gene: -

CDR3aa: CASSFLPGDTQYF
CDR3nt: TGTGCCAGCAGTTTCCTGCCGGGAGATACGCAGTATTTT
j_gene: TRBJ2-3
abundance: -
len: 13
v_gene: TRBV27
d_gene: -

CDR3aa: CASSNDRDQPQHF
CDR3nt: TGTGCCAGTAGTAATGACAGGGATCAGCCCCAGCATTTT
j_gene: TRBJ1-5
abundance: -
len: 13
v_gene: TRBV19
d_gene: TRBD1

CDR3aa: CASSLTPNTEAFF
CDR3nt: TGTGCCAGCAGCTTGACCCCGAACACTGAAGCTTTCTTT
j_gene: TRBJ1-1
abundance: once
len: 13
v_gene: TRBV7-9
d_gene: -

CDR3aa: CASSPRSGSSTDTQYF
CDR3nt: TGTGCCAGCTCACCAAGGAGCGGCTCTAGCACAGATACGCAGTATTTT
j_gene: TRBJ2-3
abundance: -
len: 16
v_gene: TRBV18
d_gene: -

CDR3aa: CASSFSREPYEQYF
CDR3nt: TGTGCCAGCAGTTTTAGCAGGGAACCCTACGAGCAGTACTTC
j_gene: TRBJ2-7
abundance: -
len: 14
v_gene: TRBV28
d_gene: -

CDR3aa: CSVGQGDPYEQYF
CDR3nt: TGCAGCGTTGGACAGGGGGATCCCTACGAGCAGTACTTC
j_gene: TRBJ2-7
abundance: -
len: 13
v_gene: TRBV29-1
d_gene: TRBD1

CDR3aa: CASSQTRWGDTQYF
CDR3nt: TGTGCCAGCAGCCAGACGCGGTGGGGAGATACGCAGTATTTT
j_gene: TRBJ2-3
abundance: -
len: 14
v_gene: TRBV14
d_gene: -

CDR3aa: CAWSVLTGNQPQHF
CDR3nt: TGTGCCTGGAGTGTACTGACAGGGAATCAGCCCCAGCATTTT
j_gene: TRBJ1-5
abundance: -
len: 14
v_gene: TRBV30
d_gene: TRBD1

CDR3aa: CSVLSGRSGEQYF
CDR3nt: TGCAGCGTCCTTAGCGGGAGATCGGGTGAGCAGTACTTC
j_gene: TRBJ2-7
abundance: -
len: 13
v_gene: TRBV29-1
d_gene: TRBD2

CDR3aa: CASSKAHRQVYEQYF
CDR3nt: TGTGCCAGCAGCAAAGCCCACAGGCAAGTCTACGAGCAGTACTTC
j_gene: TRBJ2-7
abundance: -
len: 15
v_gene: TRBV21-1
d_gene: -

CDR3aa: CASSLFPGDSYEQYF
CDR3nt: TGTGCCAGCAGCTTATTCCCGGGTGACTCCTACGAGCAGTACTTC
j_gene: TRBJ2-7
abundance: -
len: 15
v_gene: TRBV7-6
d_gene: -

CDR3aa: CASSLGGTRSAGELFF
CDR3nt: TGTGCCAGCAGTTTAGGTGGGACTAGATCGGCCGGGGAGCTGTTTTTT
j_gene: TRBJ2-2
abundance: -
len: 16
v_gene: TRBV27
d_gene: TRBD2

CDR3aa: CASSLSGSSYNEQFF
CDR3nt: TGTGCCAGCAGCTTAAGCGGGAGCTCCTACAATGAGCAGTTCTTC
j_gene: TRBJ2-1
abundance: -
len: 15
v_gene: TRBV11-2
d_gene: TRBD2

CDR3aa: CASSEVVAQYF
CDR3nt: TGTGCCAGCAGTGAAGTAGTGGCGCAGTATTTT
j_gene: TRBJ2-3
abundance: -
len: 11
v_gene: TRBV2
d_gene: -

CDR3aa: CASSLALNNEQFF
CDR3nt: TGTGCCAGCAGCTTGGCCCTAAACAATGAGCAGTTCTTC
j_gene: TRBJ2-1
abundance: -
len: 13
v_gene: TRBV5-4
d_gene: -

CDR3aa: CASSREGLAAYEQYF
CDR3nt: TGCGCCAGCAGCCGGGAGGGACTAGCGGCCTACGAGCAGTACTTC
j_gene: TRBJ2-7
abundance: -
len: 15
v_gene: TRBV4-1
d_gene: TRBD2

CDR3aa: CSVDATPGANVLTF
CDR3nt: TGCAGCGTTGATGCGACTCCTGGGGCCAACGTCCTGACTTTC
j_gene: TRBJ2-6
abundance: -
len: 14
v_gene: TRBV29-1
d_gene: -

CDR3aa: CASSLEAPKKGGNEQFF
CDR3nt: TGCGCCAGCAGCTTGGAGGCCCCCAAAAAAGGAGGCAATGAGCAGTTCTTC
j_gene: TRBJ2-1
abundance: -
len: 17
v_gene: TRBV5-1
d_gene: -

CDR3aa: CASSMGRGNTEAFF
CDR3nt: TGTGCCAGCAGCATGGGACGGGGGAACACTGAAGCTTTCTTT
j_gene: TRBJ1-1
abundance: once
len: 14
v_gene: TRBV7-9
d_gene: -

CDR3aa: CASSQDRGITNTEAFF
CDR3nt: TGCGCCAGCAGCCAAGATAGGGGGATCACGAACACTGAAGCTTTCTTT
j_gene: TRBJ1-1
abundance: -
len: 16
v_gene: TRBV4-3
d_gene: -

CDR3aa: CASSNIYGYTF
CDR3nt: TGTGCCAGCAGTAACATCTATGGCTACACCTTC
j_gene: TRBJ1-2
abundance: -
len: 11
v_gene: TRBV2
d_gene: -

CDR3aa: CASSPRGNTEAFF
CDR3nt: TGTGCCAGCAGCCCTAGAGGGAACACTGAAGCTTTCTTT
j_gene: TRBJ1-1
abundance: -
len: 13
v_gene: TRBV11-2
d_gene: -

CDR3aa: CASSVVPYEQYF
CDR3nt: TGTGCCAGCAGTGTCGTTCCCTACGAGCAGTACTTC
j_gene: TRBJ2-7
abundance: -
len: 12
v_gene: TRBV28
d_gene: -

CDR3aa: CASSHYGTGGQETQYF
CDR3nt: TGTGCCAGCAGCCATTACGGAACGGGAGGGCAAGAGACCCAGTACTTC
j_gene: TRBJ2-5
abundance: -
len: 16
v_gene: TRBV4-2
d_gene: TRBD2

CDR3aa: CASSIKGRSTGELFF
CDR3nt: TGTGCCAGTAGTATAAAGGGGAGAAGTACCGGGGAGCTGTTTTTT
j_gene: TRBJ2-2
abundance: -
len: 15
v_gene: TRBV19
d_gene: -

CDR3aa: CASSSRTSGRAVHNEQFF
CDR3nt: TGTGCCAGCAGCTCCAGGACTAGCGGGAGGGCTGTCCACAATGAGCAGTTCTTC
j_gene: TRBJ2-1
abundance: -
len: 18
v_gene: TRBV5-6
d_gene: TRBD2

CDR3aa: CASSQGQAGDYEQYF
CDR3nt: TGCGCCAGCAGCCAAGGGCAAGCGGGAGACTACGAGCAGTACTTC
j_gene: TRBJ2-7
abundance: -
len: 15
v_gene: TRBV4-1
d_gene: TRBD2

CDR3aa: CASSLGRRLAGVSYEQYF
CDR3nt: TGCGCCAGCAGCCTGGGGCGGCGACTAGCGGGAGTGAGCTACGAGCAGTACTTC
j_gene: TRBJ2-7
abundance: -
len: 18
v_gene: TRBV5-1
d_gene: TRBD2

CDR3aa: CASSLSGVPYNEQFF
CDR3nt: TGTGCCAGCAGCTTGAGCGGAGTCCCCTACAATGAGCAGTTCTTC
j_gene: TRBJ2-1
abundance: -
len: 15
v_gene: TRBV5-6
d_gene: -